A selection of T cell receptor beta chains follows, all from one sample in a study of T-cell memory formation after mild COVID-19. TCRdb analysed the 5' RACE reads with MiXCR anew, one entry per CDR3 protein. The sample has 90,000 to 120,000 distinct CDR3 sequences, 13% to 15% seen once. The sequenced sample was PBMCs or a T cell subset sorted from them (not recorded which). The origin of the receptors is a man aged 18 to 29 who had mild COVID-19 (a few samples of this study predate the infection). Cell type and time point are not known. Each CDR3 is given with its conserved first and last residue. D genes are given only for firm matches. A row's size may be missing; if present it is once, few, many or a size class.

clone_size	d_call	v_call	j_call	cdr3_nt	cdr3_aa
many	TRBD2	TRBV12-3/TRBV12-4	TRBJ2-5	TGTGCCAGCAGTCGTAGCGGGGAAGAGACCCAGTACTTC	CASSRSGEETQYF
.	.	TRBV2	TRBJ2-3	TGTGCCAGCAGCTTCGGGAAGGGAGGTCGGGACACAGATACGCAGTATTTT	CASSFGKGGRDTDTQYF
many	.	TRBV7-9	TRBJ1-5	TGTGCCAGCAGCTCAAACAGCTATCAGCCCCAGCATTTT	CASSSNSYQPQHF
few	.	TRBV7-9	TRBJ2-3	TGTGCCAGCAGCCCCGTTGTCTCGGCAGATACGCAGTATTTT	CASSPVVSADTQYF
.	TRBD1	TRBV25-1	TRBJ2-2	TGTGCCAGCAGCCCGGGACAGGGCGACACCGGGGAGCTGTTTTTT	CASSPGQGDTGELFF
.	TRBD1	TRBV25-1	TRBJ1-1	TGTGCCAGCAGTGCGACCCCGCTGACAGGGAAGGCTGAAGCTTTCTTT	CASSATPLTGKAEAFF
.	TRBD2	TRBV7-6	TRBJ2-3	TGTGCCAGCAGCGGTCTAGCGGCTAGCACAGATACGCAGTATTTT	CASSGLAASTDTQYF
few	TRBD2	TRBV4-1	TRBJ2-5	TGCGCCAGCAGCCGCAAGGAGCGGGGTCAAGAGACCCAGTACTTC	CASSRKERGQETQYF
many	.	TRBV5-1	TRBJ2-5	TGCGCCAGCAGCCCGCGAAGTCGCGAACGGGAGACCCAGTACTTC	CASSPRSRERETQYF
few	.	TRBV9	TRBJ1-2	TGTGCCAGCAGCCCGAGAATACCGGGGACCCCCTATGGCTACACCTTC	CASSPRIPGTPYGYTF
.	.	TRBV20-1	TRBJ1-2	TGCAGTGCTCCCTGGGCGGTTGGCTACACCTTC	CSAPWAVGYTF
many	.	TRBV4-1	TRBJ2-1	TGCGCCAGCAGCCCGCGGACAGAGAGCTCCTACAATGAGCAGTTCTTC	CASSPRTESSYNEQFF
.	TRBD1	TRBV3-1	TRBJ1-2	TGTGCCAGCAGCCAAGAATTGGCCCAGGGGGGATGGATCGGCTACACCTTC	CASSQELAQGGWIGYTF
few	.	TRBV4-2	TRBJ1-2	TGTGCCAGCAGCCATCCTACGGGACGGACCTTCGATGGCTACACCTTC	CASSHPTGRTFDGYTF